The present T cell receptor (beta chain) was sequenced within a study of shared clonotypes between healthy human individuals. Study-wide findings and caveats: Read depth was anticipated to influence clonotype sharing among donors.

A note on this clone: Its specificity is unknown.

The donors, healthy adults who were HIV-negative, had experienced no recent acute infections or vaccinations. CD4+ cells yielded CD45RA+ naive and CD45RA-negative memory subsets. Trimming at V came to 2 bases and at J to 0 bases, leaving 23 bases not matched to a gene. Germline V gives CDR1 SGHRS, CDR2 YFSETQ. This CDR3 contains 23 residues. Sorted-subset replicate PCRs used roughly 210 ng of genomic DNA. This amount corresponded to tens of thousands of T cell genomes. Here immunoSEQ multiplex PCR was the method, and the copy in TCRdb shows in-frame clones only, minus some. The sample contains approximately 2,000,000 clones, around 92% of which appear only once.

This chain connects TRBV5-1 to TRBJ2-7, with TRBD2 matching over 13 bases. The receptor was derived from a man younger than 35 in good health. Some clones in this sample may be carry-over from other donors' samples. The specimen sequenced was naive CD4+ T cells from PBMCs. The subset here: CD45RA+ positively selected. CDR3 sequence: CASSLSGTSGTRSPFPNSYEQYF. The CDR3 coding sequence is TGCGCCAGCAGCTTATCAGGGACTAGCGGGACCCGAAGCCCATTCCCGAACTCCTACGAGCAGTACTTC.